This T cell receptor (beta chain) came from a study of cytomegalovirus exposure and HLA in healthy donors. Researchers ran the PCR with 60 Vbeta and 13 Jbeta primers. Only in-frame clones appear in the TCRdb table, and some are missing; sequencing was by immunoSEQ multiplex PCR. The sample yields fewer than 80,000 clones, about 76% seen once. Donors sampled were nominally healthy, though unrecorded immune exposures were likely. V shed 1 base, J shed 7 bases, and the junction held 11 bases outside the gene matches. Per germline, CDR1 SGHNT and CDR2 YENEEA. The CDR3 spans 18 residues. Findings and limits, study-wide: Presence/absence comparisons presumed near-even sequencing depth among donors.

In the case of this clone: Its antigen is not identified.

This clonotype was sampled from a man younger than 35 in good health and CMV-seronegative. The sequenced material came from PBMCs. The chain employs TRBV11-3 and TRBJ2-1, with 12 bases fitting TRBD2. The CDR3 DNA follows: TGTGCCAGCAGCTTAGGTTATCCTCCGGGACTAGCGGGTAATGAGCAGTTCTTC. Translation: CASSLGYPPGLAGNEQFF.